This T cell receptor (beta chain) was found in a study of blood T cell repertoires in COVID-19. Categorization into cohorts depended on clinical history that participants reported. Germline CDR1 is LGHNA and CDR2 is YSLEER. This CDR3 is built from 15 residues. V shed 4 bases and J 7 bases; nucleotides not matched to a gene: 9. This table comes from immunoSEQ multiplex PCR, and its TCRdb copy is limited to in-frame clones, with some not included. The sample has 120,000 to 150,000 clones, around nine tenths seen once. This TCR was sampled from a woman aged 25 to 45 with acute COVID-19. Sequencing input: PBMCs or T cells enriched from blood (not recorded which). This chain uses TRBV4-3 with TRBJ1-4; 7 bases match TRBD1. In nucleotides, the CDR3 is TGCGCCAGCAGCCGCCTTACAGGGGTTGGTGAAAAACTGTTTTTT. Translation: CASSRLTGVGEKLFF.